This section outlines one T cell receptor (beta chain) sequence together with its context. Its target is not known. The study ran its PCR with 60 Vbeta and 13 Jbeta primers. TCRdb's copy holds only in-frame clones and misses some; the assay was immunoSEQ multiplex PCR. Among about 140,000 clones listed, 70% were seen once. The sample belongs to a study of cytomegalovirus exposure and HLA in healthy donors. Study-wide points: As a later analysis revealed, most CMV-associated TCR beta chains appeared HLA-restricted.

Germline-derived CDR1 and CDR2 are SQVTM and ANQGSEA. Trimming cost V 7 bases and J 7 bases, with 16 bases left between them. There are 13 residues in the CDR3. This receptor was identified in a woman in her twenties or thirties in good health and CMV-seronegative. The rearrangement uses TRBV29-1 and TRBJ1-4; D unresolved. The sample taken for sequencing was PBMCs. The CDR3 coding sequence is TGCAGCGCGCGGGCCTCAGGAGGTGAAAAACTGTTTTTT. It translates to CSARASGGEKLFF.